What follows describes a single T cell receptor beta chain. Antigen: not known. There are 13 residues in the CDR3. Trimming cost V 7 bases and J 2 bases, with 9 bases left between them. Germline CDR1 reads MNHEY; CDR2 reads SVGAGI. The data belong to a study of T cell responses to AZD1222 COVID-19 vaccine. Regarding the study as a whole: Donors, mostly white British, included more females; clonal diversity was possibly underestimated.

Sequenced by immunoSEQ multiplex PCR; TCRdb stores in-frame clones only, minus some. The table shows under 150,000 clones, with approximately 90% occurring only once. The source material was peripheral blood, sampled on day 0 of AZD1222 vaccination. This clonotype was sampled from an adult in good health. This rearrangement joins TRBV6-5 to TRBJ2-1; D is unresolved. The CDR3 loop is CASTAHTYNEQFF. In DNA form, the CDR3 reads TGTGCCAGCACGGCGCACACCTACAATGAGCAGTTCTTC.